Below, 6 T cell receptor beta chains from the same sample are listed, as sequenced in a study of T cells after posttransplantation cyclophosphamide. Some clones are missing from TCRdb's copy, which holds only in-frame ones; the method was immunoSEQ multiplex PCR. In the table there are more than 20,000 clones, approximately 76% of which are singletons. Material for sequencing was memory CD4+ T cells sorted from PBMCs. The receptor set was obtained from a woman aged 55-70 years in good health, CMV-negative, and a related stem cell transplant donor.

The V call is TRBV5-5, the J call TRBJ2-1; 12 bases align to TRBD1. V trimming: 4 bases; J trimming: 14 bases; junction bases outside the gene matches: 13. This CDR3 region has 15 residues. Looked up from germline, CDR1 is SGHKS and CDR2 is YYEKEE (reference sequence). The chain's CDR3 is CASSQQPGQGAEEFF. DNA of the CDR3: TGTGCCAGCAGCCAACAACCGGGACAGGGGGCCGAGGAGTTCTTC.

This chain uses TRBV28 with TRBJ2-7; 11 bases line up with TRBD2. CDR1 MDHEN and CDR2 SYDVKM come from the germline V gene. CDR3 length: 16 amino acids. The J segment lost 5 bases and the V segment lost 5 bases, leaving 11 bases of the junction unmatched. For the CDR3, the DNA is TGTGCCAGCAGTACAACCGCTAGCGGGAGGCGGGACGAGCAGTACTTC. Protein: CASSTTASGRRDEQYF.

The chain links TRBV30 to TRBJ1-5, with D hard to call. CDR1 GTSNPN and CDR2 SVGIG come from the germline V gene (reference sequence). The germline V and J ends were trimmed by 3 bases and 0 bases, with 18 bases remaining between them. The CDR3 extends over 17 amino acids. As DNA, the CDR3 is TGTGCCTGGAGCGCCTTCGGACTCTCTAATAGCAATCAGCCCCAGCATTTT. This gives the protein CAWSAFGLSNSNQPQHF.

This clone has just a few counts. V is TRBV27 and J is TRBJ2-6, with D perhaps matching TRBD1 (6 bases). Germline lookup yields CDR1 MNHEY and CDR2 SMNVEV (reference sequence). Between the trimmed V and J ends, which lost 2 bases and 2 bases, there was a span of 7 bases. The CDR3 consists of 15 residues. The CDR3 reads CASSLAGAGANVLTF. CDR3 sequence (DNA): TGTGCCAGCAGTTTAGCAGGGGCTGGGGCCAACGTCCTGACTTTC. The entire variable domain, with the rest obtained from reference TRBV27 and TRBJ2-6, is as follows: EAQVTQNPRYLITVTGKKLTVTCSQNMNHEYMSWYRQDPGLGLRQIYYSMNVEVTDKGDVPEGYKVSRKEKRNFPLILESPSPNQTSLYFCASSLAGAGANVLTFGAGSRLTVL.

This clone was observed once. V gene TRBV30 combines with J gene TRBJ2-3; D gene ambiguous. CDR1 is GTSNPN, CDR2 SVGIG, per germline (reference sequence). The CDR3 is made up of 12 amino acids. V lost 0 bases and J 4 bases, leaving 5 bases between the germline ends. The CDR3 region is CAWSVRSDTQYF. The CDR3 DNA sequence: TGTGCCTGGAGTGTCAGATCAGATACGCAGTATTTT.

The V and J genes are TRBV19 and TRBJ2-5; tentatively, D is TRBD1 (6 bases). The J call is doubtful: the DNA matches TRBJ2-7 better. The CDR3 is 13 amino acids. Per germline, CDR1 LNHDA and CDR2 SQIVND (reference sequence). The CDR3 loop reads CASSIGDTYEQYF. The CDR3 nucleotides are TGTGCCAGTAGTATAGGGGACACCTACGAGCAGTACTTC.